By share, the clone carrying this T cell receptor (beta chain) counts as medium-sized. What it binds is unknown. TCRdb recomputed calls from the 5' RACE reads with MiXCR, one row per CDR3 protein. Of 4,000 to 5,500 distinct CDR3 sequences in the sample, around 11% were seen once. Stated time point: sample taken at primary tumor resection. Researchers sequenced whole RNA taken from tumor, nontumor lung or frozen PBMC without sorting. This record belongs to a study of spatial heterogeneity in lung cancer. Turning to the study itself: Detection consistently yielded more beta chains than alpha chains.

General study results and limits: The study estimated around 7% alpha and 12% to 15% beta chain coverage of tumor T cells. Mutation tallies in tumors tracked expanded intratumoral alpha and beta TCR counts.

Per the germline V gene, CDR1 is MNHEY and CDR2 is SMNVEV (reference sequence). This CDR3 spans 16 amino acids. Between the trimmed V and J ends, which lost 3 bases and 0 bases, there was a span of 9 bases. This chain links TRBV27 with TRBJ1-6; D uncertain. Here the sequenced sample was lung tumor tissue, taken at surgery. The origin of this receptor is a male donor with early-stage non-small cell lung cancer. CDR3 region: CASSLEGSSYNSPLHF. CDR3 DNA: TGTGCCAGCAGTTTGGAAGGGAGCTCCTATAATTCACCCCTCCACTTT.